A selection of T cell receptor beta chains follows, all from one sample in a study of T-cell reconstitution after alpha-beta-depleted transplantation in children. Via MiXCR, TCRdb re-called the PCR reads, giving one row per CDR3 protein. The data show 670,000 or so distinct CDR3 sequences, around 12% seen once. Here the sequenced sample was PBMCs, taken before TCRalphabeta/CD19-depleted stem cell transplant. These receptors came from a girl aged 2-10 years with congenital amegakaryocytic thrombocytopenia, due to receive a stem cell transplant. Each CDR3 is given with its conserved first and last residue. Fields, in order: D gene, CDR3 length, J gene, V gene, clone size, CDR3 protein, CDR3 DNA. The D gene is left open where the match is weak. A row's size may be missing; if present it is once, few, many or a size class.

D gene: TRBD2; CDR3 length: 16; J gene: TRBJ2-2; V gene: TRBV24-1; clone size: many; CDR3 protein: CATSDTSVGYTGELFF; CDR3 DNA: TGTGCCACCAGTGATACTAGCGTTGGGTACACCGGGGAGCTGTTTTTT
D gene: NA; CDR3 length: 16; J gene: TRBJ2-1; V gene: TRBV12-3/TRBV12-4; clone size: many; CDR3 protein: CASRDSAGSDHNEQFF; CDR3 DNA: TGTGCCAGCAGAGACTCAGCGGGCTCCGACCACAATGAGCAGTTCTTC
D gene: NA; CDR3 length: 12; J gene: TRBJ2-1; V gene: TRBV29-1; clone size: NA; CDR3 protein: CSVATTREEQFF; CDR3 DNA: TGCAGCGTCGCGACCACACGGGAGGAGCAGTTCTTC
D gene: NA; CDR3 length: 12; J gene: TRBJ2-3; V gene: TRBV4-1; clone size: many; CDR3 protein: CASSPQGVAQYF; CDR3 DNA: TGCGCCAGCAGCCCACAGGGAGTAGCGCAGTATTTT
D gene: NA; CDR3 length: 14; J gene: TRBJ1-2; V gene: TRBV7-9; clone size: few; CDR3 protein: CASSDKTEIYGYTF; CDR3 DNA: TGTGCCAGCAGCGATAAGACAGAAATCTATGGCTACACCTTC
D gene: NA; CDR3 length: 16; J gene: TRBJ1-5; V gene: TRBV5-5; clone size: NA; CDR3 protein: CASSLTPGYSNQPQHF; CDR3 DNA: TGTGCCAGCAGCTTGACGCCCGGTTATAGCAATCAGCCCCAGCATTTT
D gene: NA; CDR3 length: 15; J gene: TRBJ1-2; V gene: TRBV9; clone size: NA; CDR3 protein: CASSAPSLQGYGYTF; CDR3 DNA: TGTGCCAGCAGCGCCCCCTCCTTACAGGGTTATGGCTACACCTTC
D gene: NA; CDR3 length: 17; J gene: TRBJ1-2; V gene: TRBV29-1; clone size: few; CDR3 protein: CSVEVNGGRGNNYGYTF; CDR3 DNA: TGCAGCGTTGAAGTTAACGGGGGTAGGGGAAATAACTATGGCTACACCTTC
D gene: NA; CDR3 length: 16; J gene: TRBJ2-5; V gene: TRBV18; clone size: few; CDR3 protein: CASSSLGQGGSETQYF; CDR3 DNA: TGTGCCAGCTCTTCCCTCGGGCAGGGAGGCTCAGAGACCCAGTACTTC
D gene: NA; CDR3 length: 11; J gene: TRBJ2-1; V gene: TRBV6-6; clone size: NA; CDR3 protein: CASSYVDEQFF; CDR3 DNA: TGTGCCAGCAGTTACGTCGATGAGCAGTTCTTC
D gene: NA; CDR3 length: 14; J gene: TRBJ1-6; V gene: TRBV12-3/TRBV12-4; clone size: few; CDR3 protein: CASSLGGIHSPLHF; CDR3 DNA: TGTGCCAGCAGTTTGGGAGGAATCCATTCACCCCTCCACTTT
D gene: NA; CDR3 length: 13; J gene: TRBJ1-5; V gene: TRBV6-2/TRBV6-3; clone size: NA; CDR3 protein: CATTRRAGQPQHF; CDR3 DNA: TGTGCCACTACCCGGAGGGCGGGGCAGCCCCAGCATTTT
D gene: TRBD1; CDR3 length: 15; J gene: TRBJ2-1; V gene: TRBV3-1; clone size: NA; CDR3 protein: CASSQWDRPNNEQFF; CDR3 DNA: TGTGCCAGCAGCCAATGGGACAGGCCAAACAATGAGCAGTTCTTC
D gene: NA; CDR3 length: 12; J gene: TRBJ2-7; V gene: TRBV20-1; clone size: many; CDR3 protein: CSALRLVGEQYF; CDR3 DNA: TGCAGTGCGCTAAGACTAGTGGGCGAGCAGTACTTC
D gene: TRBD2; CDR3 length: 13; J gene: TRBJ2-7; V gene: TRBV12-3/TRBV12-4; clone size: NA; CDR3 protein: CASWGRATYEQYF; CDR3 DNA: TGTGCCAGCTGGGGGAGGGCCACCTACGAGCAGTACTTC
D gene: NA; CDR3 length: 14; J gene: TRBJ2-3; V gene: TRBV27; clone size: many; CDR3 protein: CASRISLSPDTQYF; CDR3 DNA: TGTGCCAGCAGGATCTCCTTAAGCCCAGATACGCAGTATTTT
D gene: NA; CDR3 length: 15; J gene: TRBJ2-7; V gene: TRBV28; clone size: few; CDR3 protein: CASSPLKSQPHEQYF; CDR3 DNA: TGTGCCAGCAGTCCATTGAAGTCGCAGCCCCACGAGCAGTACTTC
D gene: NA; CDR3 length: 12; J gene: TRBJ1-2; V gene: TRBV20-1; clone size: few; CDR3 protein: CSARWGGEGYTF; CDR3 DNA: TGCAGTGCTAGATGGGGGGGGGAGGGCTACACCTTC
D gene: NA; CDR3 length: 14; J gene: TRBJ2-1; V gene: TRBV11-2; clone size: many; CDR3 protein: CASSPGFSYNEQFF; CDR3 DNA: TGTGCCAGCAGCCCGGGTTTCTCCTACAATGAGCAGTTCTTC
D gene: NA; CDR3 length: 14; J gene: TRBJ1-4; V gene: TRBV20-1; clone size: NA; CDR3 protein: CSASRAGANEKLFF; CDR3 DNA: TGCAGTGCTAGTAGGGCAGGAGCTAATGAAAAACTGTTTTTT
D gene: TRBD2; CDR3 length: 17; J gene: TRBJ2-1; V gene: TRBV5-1; clone size: many; CDR3 protein: CASSLSSGAPPDNEQFF; CDR3 DNA: TGCGCCAGCAGCTTGTCTAGCGGAGCACCCCCAGACAATGAGCAGTTCTTC
D gene: TRBD2; CDR3 length: 13; J gene: TRBJ2-5; V gene: TRBV29-1; clone size: NA; CDR3 protein: CSGWASGAGTQYF; CDR3 DNA: TGCAGCGGGTGGGCTAGCGGGGCTGGGACCCAGTACTTC
D gene: NA; CDR3 length: 13; J gene: TRBJ2-4; V gene: TRBV12-3/TRBV12-4; clone size: many; CDR3 protein: CASSLLEGNIQYF; CDR3 DNA: TGTGCCAGCAGTTTACTCGAGGGAAACATTCAGTACTTC
D gene: TRBD2; CDR3 length: 16; J gene: TRBJ2-7; V gene: TRBV3-1; clone size: NA; CDR3 protein: CASSPPASGLSYEQYF; CDR3 DNA: TGTGCCAGCAGTCCCCCGGCTAGCGGGCTATCCTACGAGCAGTACTTC
D gene: NA; CDR3 length: 12; J gene: TRBJ2-5; V gene: TRBV14; clone size: NA; CDR3 protein: CASSTVQETQYF; CDR3 DNA: TGTGCCAGCTCGACAGTTCAAGAGACCCAGTACTTC
D gene: NA; CDR3 length: 13; J gene: TRBJ1-5; V gene: TRBV20-1; clone size: NA; CDR3 protein: CSAKGGLGQPQHF; CDR3 DNA: TGCAGTGCTAAGGGGGGGCTTGGGCAGCCCCAGCATTTT
D gene: NA; CDR3 length: 14; J gene: TRBJ1-2; V gene: TRBV20-1; clone size: NA; CDR3 protein: CSARGAGSFYGYTF; CDR3 DNA: TGCAGTGCTAGGGGGGCGGGGAGCTTCTATGGCTACACCTTC
D gene: NA; CDR3 length: 11; J gene: TRBJ2-1; V gene: TRBV6-6; clone size: many; CDR3 protein: CASSFAFRKFF; CDR3 DNA: TGTGCCAGCAGTTTCGCCTTTAGGAAGTTCTTC
D gene: TRBD1; CDR3 length: 15; J gene: TRBJ2-2; V gene: TRBV11-2; clone size: NA; CDR3 protein: CASSFGTGGSGELFF; CDR3 DNA: TGTGCCAGCAGCTTCGGGACAGGGGGCTCCGGGGAGCTGTTTTTT
D gene: TRBD1; CDR3 length: 13; J gene: TRBJ1-1; V gene: TRBV3-1; clone size: many; CDR3 protein: CASSRQGRTEAFF; CDR3 DNA: TGTGCCAGCAGTCGACAGGGCCGAACTGAAGCTTTCTTT
D gene: NA; CDR3 length: 16; J gene: TRBJ2-1; V gene: TRBV7-9; clone size: many; CDR3 protein: CASSFSPGHSYNEQFF; CDR3 DNA: TGTGCCAGCAGCTTTTCTCCGGGTCACTCCTACAATGAGCAGTTCTTC
D gene: NA; CDR3 length: 13; J gene: TRBJ2-1; V gene: TRBV29-1; clone size: many; CDR3 protein: CSVGISGVNEQFF; CDR3 DNA: TGCAGCGTTGGAATTAGTGGGGTCAATGAGCAGTTCTTC
D gene: NA; CDR3 length: 11; J gene: TRBJ1-4; V gene: TRBV4-1; clone size: many; CDR3 protein: CASSQRGRLFF; CDR3 DNA: TGCGCCAGCAGCCAGAGGGGTAGACTGTTTTTT
D gene: NA; CDR3 length: 14; J gene: TRBJ2-7; V gene: TRBV29-1; clone size: few; CDR3 protein: CSVAAPERTYEQYF; CDR3 DNA: TGCAGCGTTGCTGCCCCGGAAAGAACCTACGAGCAGTACTTC
D gene: NA; CDR3 length: 15; J gene: TRBJ1-3; V gene: TRBV5-6; clone size: many; CDR3 protein: CASSLGQSSGNTIYF; CDR3 DNA: TGTGCCAGCAGCTTGGGTCAGAGCTCTGGAAACACCATATATTTT
D gene: NA; CDR3 length: 13; J gene: TRBJ2-3; V gene: TRBV29-1; clone size: many; CDR3 protein: CSVGGLFTDTQYF; CDR3 DNA: TGCAGCGTTGGTGGACTTTTCACAGATACGCAGTATTTT
D gene: NA; CDR3 length: 13; J gene: TRBJ2-3; V gene: TRBV25-1; clone size: few; CDR3 protein: CASSEGGLDTQYF; CDR3 DNA: TGTGCCAGCAGTGAAGGCGGACTTGATACGCAGTATTTT
D gene: NA; CDR3 length: 15; J gene: TRBJ1-2; V gene: TRBV27; clone size: many; CDR3 protein: CASSTIRGTDYGYTF; CDR3 DNA: TGTGCCAGCAGTACGATTAGGGGCACAGACTATGGCTACACCTTC
D gene: TRBD2; CDR3 length: 20; J gene: TRBJ2-3; V gene: TRBV29-1; clone size: few; CDR3 protein: CSVCPGPSGPWASGIDTQYF; CDR3 DNA: TGCAGCGTTTGTCCTGGGCCATCGGGCCCTTGGGCTAGCGGGATAGATACGCAGTATTTT
D gene: NA; CDR3 length: 14; J gene: TRBJ1-4; V gene: TRBV7-2; clone size: NA; CDR3 protein: CASSSGPSNEKLFF; CDR3 DNA: TGTGCCAGCAGCTCGGGACCCTCGAATGAAAAACTGTTTTTT
D gene: NA; CDR3 length: 14; J gene: TRBJ2-3; V gene: TRBV27; clone size: NA; CDR3 protein: CASSLSAIADTQYF; CDR3 DNA: TGTGCCAGCAGTTTATCGGCTATTGCAGATACGCAGTATTTT
D gene: NA; CDR3 length: 14; J gene: TRBJ2-1; V gene: TRBV20-1; clone size: NA; CDR3 protein: CSANRDFSYNEQFF; CDR3 DNA: TGCAGTGCCAACCGGGACTTCTCGTACAATGAGCAGTTCTTC
D gene: NA; CDR3 length: 15; J gene: TRBJ2-2; V gene: TRBV7-3; clone size: few; CDR3 protein: CASSSTVGSTGELFF; CDR3 DNA: TGTGCCAGCAGCTCCACCGTGGGTAGCACCGGGGAGCTGTTTTTT
D gene: TRBD2; CDR3 length: 15; J gene: TRBJ2-2; V gene: TRBV20-1; clone size: many; CDR3 protein: CSAIAGETNTGELFF; CDR3 DNA: TGCAGTGCTATAGCGGGAGAAACGAACACCGGGGAGCTGTTTTTT
D gene: NA; CDR3 length: 18; J gene: TRBJ1-6; V gene: TRBV15; clone size: NA; CDR3 protein: CATSRGFGAGGYNSPLHF; CDR3 DNA: TGTGCCACCAGCAGGGGATTCGGGGCCGGAGGTTATAATTCACCCCTCCACTTT
D gene: TRBD2; CDR3 length: 14; J gene: TRBJ2-3; V gene: TRBV29-1; clone size: many; CDR3 protein: CSVGSSGRTDTQYF; CDR3 DNA: TGCAGCGTTGGGTCTAGCGGTCGCACAGATACGCAGTATTTT
D gene: NA; CDR3 length: 15; J gene: TRBJ2-6; V gene: TRBV2; clone size: once; CDR3 protein: CASSRGLVGANVLTF; CDR3 DNA: TGTGCCAGCAGTAGAGGGTTGGTTGGGGCCAACGTCCTGACTTTC
D gene: NA; CDR3 length: 13; J gene: TRBJ2-7; V gene: TRBV20-1; clone size: many; CDR3 protein: CSARGGQSYEQYF; CDR3 DNA: TGCAGTGCTAGAGGGGGACAATCCTACGAGCAGTACTTC
D gene: NA; CDR3 length: 15; J gene: TRBJ2-5; V gene: TRBV12-5; clone size: NA; CDR3 protein: CASGTIIGTAETQYF; CDR3 DNA: TGTGCTAGTGGCACCATTATCGGGACTGCGGAGACCCAGTACTTC
D gene: NA; CDR3 length: 15; J gene: TRBJ2-7; V gene: TRBV7-9; clone size: few; CDR3 protein: CASSPRLVAVDQQYF; CDR3 DNA: TGTGCCAGCAGCCCGAGACTAGTAGCGGTCGACCAGCAGTACTTC
D gene: TRBD2; CDR3 length: 14; J gene: TRBJ2-3; V gene: TRBV20-1; clone size: few; CDR3 protein: CSAGLAVLRDTQYF; CDR3 DNA: TGCAGCGCAGGACTAGCGGTCCTCCGAGATACGCAGTATTTT
D gene: TRBD1; CDR3 length: 14; J gene: TRBJ2-1; V gene: TRBV5-1; clone size: many; CDR3 protein: CASSPTGPYNEQFF; CDR3 DNA: TGCGCCAGCAGCCCGACAGGGCCTTACAATGAGCAGTTCTTC
D gene: NA; CDR3 length: 18; J gene: TRBJ1-5; V gene: TRBV7-2; clone size: few; CDR3 protein: CASSLKRGGWSGNQPQHF; CDR3 DNA: TGTGCCAGCAGCTTAAAAAGGGGGGGCTGGTCGGGCAATCAGCCCCAGCATTTT
D gene: NA; CDR3 length: 15; J gene: TRBJ2-3; V gene: TRBV20-1; clone size: once; CDR3 protein: CSARADGAITDTQYF; CDR3 DNA: TGCAGTGCTAGGGCTGACGGGGCGATCACAGATACGCAGTATTTT